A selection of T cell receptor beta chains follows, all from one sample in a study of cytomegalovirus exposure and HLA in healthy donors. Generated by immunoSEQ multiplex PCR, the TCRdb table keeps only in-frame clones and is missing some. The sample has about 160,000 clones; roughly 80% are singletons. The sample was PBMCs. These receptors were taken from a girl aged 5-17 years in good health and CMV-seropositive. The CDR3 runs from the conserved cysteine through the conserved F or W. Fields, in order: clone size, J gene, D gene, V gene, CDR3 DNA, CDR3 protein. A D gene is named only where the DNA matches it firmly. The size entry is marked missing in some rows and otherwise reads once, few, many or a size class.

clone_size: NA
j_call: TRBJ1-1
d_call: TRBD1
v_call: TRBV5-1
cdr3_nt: TGCGCCAGCAGCTTGGGTGACAGGGCACGGGTGAACACTGAAGCTTTCTTT
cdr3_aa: CASSLGDRARVNTEAFF

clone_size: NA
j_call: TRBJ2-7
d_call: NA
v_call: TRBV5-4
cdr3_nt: TGTGCCAGCAGCTATCAAGAGGGATACGAGCAGTACTTC
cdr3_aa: CASSYQEGYEQYF

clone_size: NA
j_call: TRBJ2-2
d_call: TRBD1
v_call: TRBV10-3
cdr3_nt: TGTGCCCTTTCCTCGGGACAGGGGTCCCCCGGGGAGCTGTTTTTT
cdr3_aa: CALSSGQGSPGELFF

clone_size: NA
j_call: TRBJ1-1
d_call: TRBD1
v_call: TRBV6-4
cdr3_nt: TGTGCCAGCAGTGACTCGGGACAGGGAGCTAAGGGTAGGACTGAAGCTTTCTTT
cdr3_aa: CASSDSGQGAKGRTEAFF

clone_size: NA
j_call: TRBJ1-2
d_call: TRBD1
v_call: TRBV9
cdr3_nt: TGTGCCAGCAGCGTTGATCCGGGACAGGGGGCTGGGTATGGCTACACCTTC
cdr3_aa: CASSVDPGQGAGYGYTF

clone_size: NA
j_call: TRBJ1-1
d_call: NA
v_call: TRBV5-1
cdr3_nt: TGCGCCAGCAGCATGACAGTACTTGAAGCTTTCTTT
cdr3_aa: CASSMTVLEAFF

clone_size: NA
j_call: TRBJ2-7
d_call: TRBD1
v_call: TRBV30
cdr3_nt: TGTGCCTGGAGTGTAGGGACAGCGACCTACGAGCAGTACTTC
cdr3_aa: CAWSVGTATYEQYF

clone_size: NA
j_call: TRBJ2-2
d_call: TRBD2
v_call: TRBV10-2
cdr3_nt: TGCGCCAGCTGGGGGGGGACCGGGGAGCTGTTTTTT
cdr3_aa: CASWGGTGELFF

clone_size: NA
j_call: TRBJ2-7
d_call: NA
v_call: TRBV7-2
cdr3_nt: TGTGCCAGCAGCCCTAAACCCGGACATCCTGAATACGAGCAGTACTTC
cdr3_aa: CASSPKPGHPEYEQYF

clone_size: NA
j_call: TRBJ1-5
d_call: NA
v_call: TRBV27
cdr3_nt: TGTGCCAGCAGTCAGGCCCGGGGTAGCAATCAGCCCCAGCATTTT
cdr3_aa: CASSQARGSNQPQHF

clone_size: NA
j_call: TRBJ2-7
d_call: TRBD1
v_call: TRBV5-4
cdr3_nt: TGTGCCAGCAGCCTTGACAGGGTGGTATCGTTTGCGGAGCAGTACTTC
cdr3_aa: CASSLDRVVSFAEQYF

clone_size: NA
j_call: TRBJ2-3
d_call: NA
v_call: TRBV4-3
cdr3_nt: TGCGCCAGCAGCCGGGACACCGGTACAGATACGCAGTATTTT
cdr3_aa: CASSRDTGTDTQYF

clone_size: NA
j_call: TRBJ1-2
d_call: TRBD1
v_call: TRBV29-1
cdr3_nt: TGCAGCGTCGGAGGCGGGGACAGGACTAACTATGGCTACACCTTC
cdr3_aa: CSVGGGDRTNYGYTF

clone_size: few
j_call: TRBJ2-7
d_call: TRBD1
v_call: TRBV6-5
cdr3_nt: TGTGCCAGCAGTTACGACCGAACAACAGGGGCCTACGAGCAGTACTTC
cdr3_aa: CASSYDRTTGAYEQYF

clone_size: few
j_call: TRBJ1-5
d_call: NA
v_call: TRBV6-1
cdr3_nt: TGTGCCAGCGGGCCGGGGTTAAATAGCAATCAGCCCCAGCATTTT
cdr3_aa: CASGPGLNSNQPQHF

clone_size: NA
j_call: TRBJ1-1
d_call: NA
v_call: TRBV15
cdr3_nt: TGTGCCACCAGGAGATTGACAGGGAACACTGAAGCTTTCTTT
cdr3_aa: CATRRLTGNTEAFF

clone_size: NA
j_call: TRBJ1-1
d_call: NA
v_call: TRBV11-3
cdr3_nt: TGTGCCAGCAGCTTACAGGGGAACACTGAAGCTTTCTTT
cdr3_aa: CASSLQGNTEAFF

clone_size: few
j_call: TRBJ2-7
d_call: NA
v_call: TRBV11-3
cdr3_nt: TGTGCCAGCAGCTCAGACCCGGCAGGGGCCGAGCAGTACTTC
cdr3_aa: CASSSDPAGAEQYF

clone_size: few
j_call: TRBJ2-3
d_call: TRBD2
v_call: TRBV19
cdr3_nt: TGTGCCAGTAGTGCCCTGACTAGCGGGGGGGCACGAGATACGCAGTATTTT
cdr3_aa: CASSALTSGGARDTQYF

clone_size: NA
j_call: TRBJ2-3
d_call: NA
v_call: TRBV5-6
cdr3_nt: TGTGCCAGCAGCCCTCAGGGTTATACGCAGTATTTT
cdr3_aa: CASSPQGYTQYF

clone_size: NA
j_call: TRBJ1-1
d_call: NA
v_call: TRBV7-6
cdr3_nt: TGTGCCAGCAGCTTGGGCGGACAGAACACTGAAGCTTTCTTT
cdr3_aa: CASSLGGQNTEAFF

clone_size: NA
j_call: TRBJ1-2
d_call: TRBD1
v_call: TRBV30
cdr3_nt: TGTGCCTGGAGTCGCGCCCGACAGGGGAACTATGGCTACACCTTC
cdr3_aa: CAWSRARQGNYGYTF

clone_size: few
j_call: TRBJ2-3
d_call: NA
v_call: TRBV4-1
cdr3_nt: TGCGCCAGCAGCCACATCTCGGTGTTAGCAGATACGCAGTATTTT
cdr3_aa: CASSHISVLADTQYF

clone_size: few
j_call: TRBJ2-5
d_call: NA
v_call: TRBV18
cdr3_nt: TGTGCCAGCTCACGGCTCCCAGGGTCCCCTCAAGAGACCCAGTACTTC
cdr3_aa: CASSRLPGSPQETQYF

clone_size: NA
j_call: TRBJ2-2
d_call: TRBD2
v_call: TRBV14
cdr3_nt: TGTGCCAGCAGCCAAGACTTCGGGGGGACCGGGGAGCTGTTTTTT
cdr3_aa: CASSQDFGGTGELFF

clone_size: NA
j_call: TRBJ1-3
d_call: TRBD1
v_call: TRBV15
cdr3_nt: TGTGCCACCAGCAGTAGTTGGGGGACAGGGCAACTCTCTGGAAACACCATATATTTT
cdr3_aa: CATSSSWGTGQLSGNTIYF

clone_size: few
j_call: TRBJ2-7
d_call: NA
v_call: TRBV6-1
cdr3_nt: TGTGCCAGCAGTGAAGCGGGGCCCTACGAGCAGTACTTC
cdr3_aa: CASSEAGPYEQYF

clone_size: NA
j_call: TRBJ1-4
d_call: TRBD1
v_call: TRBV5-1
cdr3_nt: TGCGCCAGCAGCCTGGGACAGGGGGGCCCTAATGAAAAACTGTTTTTT
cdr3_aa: CASSLGQGGPNEKLFF

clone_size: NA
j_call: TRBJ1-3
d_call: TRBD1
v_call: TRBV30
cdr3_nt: TGTGCCTGGAGGAAGACAGGGAGACCTGGAAACACCATATATTTT
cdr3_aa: CAWRKTGRPGNTIYF

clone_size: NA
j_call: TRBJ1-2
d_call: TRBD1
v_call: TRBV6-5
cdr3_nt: TGTGCCAGCGGGACAGGTTTGATCTATGGCTACACCTTC
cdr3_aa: CASGTGLIYGYTF

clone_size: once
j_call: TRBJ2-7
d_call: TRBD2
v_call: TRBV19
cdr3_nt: TGTGCCAGTAGTATCTGGGCTAGCGGTAACTACGAGCAGTACTTC
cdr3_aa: CASSIWASGNYEQYF

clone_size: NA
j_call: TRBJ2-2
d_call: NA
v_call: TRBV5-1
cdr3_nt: TGCGCCAGCAGCCTCAGATCCGAGGGCACCGGGGAGCTGTTTTTT
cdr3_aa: CASSLRSEGTGELFF

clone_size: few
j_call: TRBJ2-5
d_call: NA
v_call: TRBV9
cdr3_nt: TGTGCCAGCAGCGTAGGGGCCAGTAGGTACCAAGAGACCCAGTACTTC
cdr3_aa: CASSVGASRYQETQYF

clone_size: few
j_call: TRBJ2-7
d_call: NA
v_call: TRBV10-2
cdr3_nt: TGCGCCAGCAGTGAATCGGGGACCTACGAGCAGTACTTC
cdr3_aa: CASSESGTYEQYF

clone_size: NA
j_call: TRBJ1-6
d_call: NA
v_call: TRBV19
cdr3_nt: TGTGCCAGTCGCCCAGGGGCCCCTAATTCACCCCTCCACTTT
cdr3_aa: CASRPGAPNSPLHF

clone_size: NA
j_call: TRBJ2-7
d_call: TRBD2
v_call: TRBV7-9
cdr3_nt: TGTGCCAGCGGCAATAGCGGGAGGGCGTACGAGCAGTACTTC
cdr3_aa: CASGNSGRAYEQYF

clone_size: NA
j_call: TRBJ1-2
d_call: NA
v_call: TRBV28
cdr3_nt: TGTGCCAGCATTGGGGGCGACTATGGCTACACCTTC
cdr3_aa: CASIGGDYGYTF

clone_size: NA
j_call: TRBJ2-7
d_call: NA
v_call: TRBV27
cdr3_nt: TGTGCCAGCAGGTCCCTAGCGAGCTCCTACGAGCAGTACTTC
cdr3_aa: CASRSLASSYEQYF

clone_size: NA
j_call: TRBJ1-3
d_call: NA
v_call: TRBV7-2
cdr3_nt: TGTGCCAGCGAGGCTTACTCTGGAAACACCATATATTTT
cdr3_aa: CASEAYSGNTIYF

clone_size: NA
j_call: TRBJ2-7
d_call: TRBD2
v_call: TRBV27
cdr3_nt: TGTGCCAGCAGTTTATCGGGCTCGGGACTAATGGGCGAGCAGTACTTC
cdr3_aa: CASSLSGSGLMGEQYF

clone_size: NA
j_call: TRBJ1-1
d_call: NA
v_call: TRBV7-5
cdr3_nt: TGTGCCAGAAGCTTAGAGGGACAGGGTGGCGTGGGGGAAGCTTTCTTT
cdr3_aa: CARSLEGQGGVGEAFF

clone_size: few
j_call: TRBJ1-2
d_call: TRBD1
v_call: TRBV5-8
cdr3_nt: TGTGCCAGCAGCTGGGACAGGGGGGTCTATGGCTACACCTTC
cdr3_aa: CASSWDRGVYGYTF

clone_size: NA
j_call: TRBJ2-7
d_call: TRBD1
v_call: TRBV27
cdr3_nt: TGTGCCAGCGGCCGGGACAGGGGAAACTACGAGCAGTACTTC
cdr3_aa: CASGRDRGNYEQYF

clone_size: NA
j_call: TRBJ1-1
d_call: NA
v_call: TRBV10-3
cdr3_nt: TGTGCCATCAGTGAGGGCACAGCCCTGAGGGACACTGAAGCTTTCTTT
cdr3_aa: CAISEGTALRDTEAFF